This T cell receptor beta chain was profiled in a study of blood T cells in healthy people across ages. Then a second PCR, running about 6 to 11 cycles, was carried out with a sample-barcoded 5' primer and a J-beta primer mix. TCRdb passed the 5' RACE reads through MiXCR, listing each CDR3 protein once. The sample contains over 600,000 distinct CDR3 sequences, about 42% of which appear only once. Every donor contributed roughly 11 milliliters of peripheral blood by blood draw. Isolated PBMCs totaled at least 7 million in each sample. The sample was blood. The origin of this receptor is an elderly man in good health.

The CDR3 spells CASSPRGSGGGEQFF. CDR3 nucleotides: TGTGCCAGCAGCCCTCGGGGCAGCGGGGGTGGTGAGCAGTTCTTC. V is TRBV9 and J is TRBJ2-1; 8 bases are shared with TRBD2. Germline CDR1 reads SGDLS; CDR2 reads YYNGEE. This CDR3 has 15 amino acids. J was trimmed by 9 bases and V by 4 bases; bases with no gene match: 12.